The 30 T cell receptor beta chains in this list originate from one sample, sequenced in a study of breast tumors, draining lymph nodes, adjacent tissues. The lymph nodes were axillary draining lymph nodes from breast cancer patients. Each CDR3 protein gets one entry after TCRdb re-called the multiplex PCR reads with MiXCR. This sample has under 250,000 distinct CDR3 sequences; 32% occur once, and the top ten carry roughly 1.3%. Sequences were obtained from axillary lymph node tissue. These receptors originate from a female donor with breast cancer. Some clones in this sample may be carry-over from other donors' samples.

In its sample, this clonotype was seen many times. The CDR3 spells CASSVESGVYNEQFF. CDR3 sequence (DNA): TGTGCCAGCAGCGTAGAAAGCGGGGTCTACAATGAGCAGTTCTTC. The chain combines TRBV9 with TRBJ2-1, with 7 positions matching TRBD2. This CDR3 comprises 15 residues. V lost 0 bases, J lost 3 bases, and 3 bases stayed unmatched. Germline V CDR1 and CDR2: SGDLS, YYNGEE.

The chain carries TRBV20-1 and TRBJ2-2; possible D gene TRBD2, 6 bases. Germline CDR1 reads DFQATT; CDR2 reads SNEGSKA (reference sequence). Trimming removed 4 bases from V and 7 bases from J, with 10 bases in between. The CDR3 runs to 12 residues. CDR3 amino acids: CSAMDYGGELFF. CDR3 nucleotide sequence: TGCAGTGCTATGGACTATGGCGGGGAGCTGTTTTTT.

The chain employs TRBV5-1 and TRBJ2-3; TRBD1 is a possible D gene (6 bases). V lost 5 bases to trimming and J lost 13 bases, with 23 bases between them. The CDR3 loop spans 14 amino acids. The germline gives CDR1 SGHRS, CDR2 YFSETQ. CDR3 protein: CASSPGPSGDKEYF. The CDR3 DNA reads TGCGCCAGCAGTCCAGGGCCCTCAGGGGACAAAGAGTATTTT.

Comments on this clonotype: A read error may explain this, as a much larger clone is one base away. This chain's CDR3 is CAWMEPGSYNERFF. CDR3 DNA: TGTGCCTGGATGGAACCGGGAAGTTACAATGAGCGGTTCTTC. The V gene is TRBV30, the J gene TRBJ2-1, with D possibly matching TRBD2 (5 bases). CDR1 is GTSNPN, CDR2 SVGIG, per germline (reference sequence). The CDR3 is 14 amino acids.

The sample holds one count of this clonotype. CDR3 DNA: TGCGCCAGCAGCCAGACCCTAGGCGGAGGGCCCAACTCCTACAATGAGCAGTTCTTC. It translates to CASSQTLGGGPNSYNEQFF. The V call is TRBV4-3, the J call TRBJ2-1; D may be TRBD2 (6 bases). Trimming cost V 3 bases and J 0 bases, with 21 bases left between them. The CDR3 contains 19 residues. Germline V gene lookup returns CDR1 LGHNA and CDR2 YSLEER.

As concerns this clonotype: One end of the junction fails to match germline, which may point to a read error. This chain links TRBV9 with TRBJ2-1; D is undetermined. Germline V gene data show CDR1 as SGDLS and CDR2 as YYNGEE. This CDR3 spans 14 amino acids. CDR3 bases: TGTGTCAGCAGCGTAGCTGTGCAAAACAATGAGCAGTCCTTC. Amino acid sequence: CVSSVAVQNNEQSF.

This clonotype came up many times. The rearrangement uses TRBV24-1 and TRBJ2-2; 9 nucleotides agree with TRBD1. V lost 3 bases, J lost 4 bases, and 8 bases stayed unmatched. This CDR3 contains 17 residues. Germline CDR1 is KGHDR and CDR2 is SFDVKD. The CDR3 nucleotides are TGTGCCACCAGTGATCCGCCGGGGACAGGGAGCACCGGGGAGCTGTTTTTT. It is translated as CATSDPPGTGSTGELFF.

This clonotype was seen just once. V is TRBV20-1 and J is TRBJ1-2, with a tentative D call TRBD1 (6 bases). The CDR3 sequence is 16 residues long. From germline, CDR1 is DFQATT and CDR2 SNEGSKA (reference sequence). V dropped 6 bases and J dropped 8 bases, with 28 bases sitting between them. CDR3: CSARHSYEQGGGGYTF. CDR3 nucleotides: TGCAGTGCACGCCACTCCTACGAGCAAGGGGGGGGCGGCTACACCTTC.

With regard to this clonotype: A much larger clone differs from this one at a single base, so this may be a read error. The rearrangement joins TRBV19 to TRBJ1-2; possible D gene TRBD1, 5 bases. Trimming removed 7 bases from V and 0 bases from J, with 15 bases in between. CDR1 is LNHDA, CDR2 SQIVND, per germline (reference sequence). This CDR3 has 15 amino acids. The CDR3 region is CASNSRDPSNYGYTF. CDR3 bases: TGTGCCAGTAACTCCCGGGACCCTTCTAACTATGGCTACACCTTC.

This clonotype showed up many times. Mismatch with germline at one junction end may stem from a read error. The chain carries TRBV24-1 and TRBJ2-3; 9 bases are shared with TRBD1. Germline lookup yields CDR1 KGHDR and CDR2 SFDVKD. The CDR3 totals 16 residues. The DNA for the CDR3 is TGTGCCACGAGTGACGCCGGGACAGGGAATACAGATACGCAGTATTTT. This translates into CATSDAGTGNTDTQYF.

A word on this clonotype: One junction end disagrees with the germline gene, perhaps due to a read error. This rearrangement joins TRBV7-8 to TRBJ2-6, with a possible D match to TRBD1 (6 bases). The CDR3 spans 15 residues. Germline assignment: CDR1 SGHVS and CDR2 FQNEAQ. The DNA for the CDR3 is TGTGCCAGCGGCTTTTCAGGGGCTGGGGCCAACGTCCTGACTTTC. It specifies CASGFSGAGANVLTF.

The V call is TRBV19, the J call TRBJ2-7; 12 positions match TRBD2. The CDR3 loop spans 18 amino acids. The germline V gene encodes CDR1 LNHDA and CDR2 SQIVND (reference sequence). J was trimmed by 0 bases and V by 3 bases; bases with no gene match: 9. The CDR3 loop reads CASSITLLAGGGSYEQYF. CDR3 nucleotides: TGTGCCAGTAGTATCACCCTACTAGCGGGAGGCGGCTCCTACGAGCAGTACTTC.

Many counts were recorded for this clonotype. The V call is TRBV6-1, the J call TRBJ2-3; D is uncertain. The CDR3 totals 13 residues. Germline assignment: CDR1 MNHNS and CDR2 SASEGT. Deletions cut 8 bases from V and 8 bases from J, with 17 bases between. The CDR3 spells CASDSPPRGTQYF. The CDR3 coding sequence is TGTGCCAGCGATTCTCCACCTCGCGGTACGCAGTATTTT.

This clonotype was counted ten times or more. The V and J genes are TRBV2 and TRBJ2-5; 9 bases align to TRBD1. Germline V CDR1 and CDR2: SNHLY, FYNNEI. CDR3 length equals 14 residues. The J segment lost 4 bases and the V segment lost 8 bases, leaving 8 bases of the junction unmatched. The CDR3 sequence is CASGSTGGAETQYF. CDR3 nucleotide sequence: TGTGCCAGCGGATCGACAGGGGGGGCAGAGACCCAGTACTTC.

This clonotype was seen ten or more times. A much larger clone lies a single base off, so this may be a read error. As DNA, the CDR3 is TGTGCCAGCAGTTTGGCTAGGACAGGCATCTCTGGGGCCCACGTCCTGACTTTC. It yields the protein CASSLARTGISGAHVLTF. This chain links TRBV7-9 with TRBJ2-6, with 7 bases matching TRBD1. CDR3 length equals 18 residues. Germline V gene data show CDR1 as SEHNR and CDR2 as FQNEAQ (reference sequence).

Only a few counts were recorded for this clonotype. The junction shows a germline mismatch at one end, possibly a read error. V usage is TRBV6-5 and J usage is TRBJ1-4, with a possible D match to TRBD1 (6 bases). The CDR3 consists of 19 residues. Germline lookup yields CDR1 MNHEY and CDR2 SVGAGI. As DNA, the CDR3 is TGTGCCAGCAGTCACTCCGCCGGGACATGGGGCAGTTATAATGAAAAACTGTTTTTT. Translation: CASSHSAGTWGSYNEKLFF.

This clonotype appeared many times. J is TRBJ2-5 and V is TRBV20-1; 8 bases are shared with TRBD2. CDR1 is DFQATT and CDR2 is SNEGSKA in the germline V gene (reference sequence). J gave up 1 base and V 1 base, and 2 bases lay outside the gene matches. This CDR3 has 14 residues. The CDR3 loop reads CSARVGRAQETQYF. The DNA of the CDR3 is TGCAGTGCTAGAGTCGGGAGGGCCCAAGAGACCCAGTACTTC.

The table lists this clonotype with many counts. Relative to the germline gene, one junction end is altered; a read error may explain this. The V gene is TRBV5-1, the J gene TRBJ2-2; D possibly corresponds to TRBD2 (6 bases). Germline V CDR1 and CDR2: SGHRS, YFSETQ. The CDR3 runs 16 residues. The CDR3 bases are TGCGCCAGCAGGGACACAGGAGGGGCGAACGCCGGGGAGCTGTTTTTT. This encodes CASRDTGGANAGELFF.

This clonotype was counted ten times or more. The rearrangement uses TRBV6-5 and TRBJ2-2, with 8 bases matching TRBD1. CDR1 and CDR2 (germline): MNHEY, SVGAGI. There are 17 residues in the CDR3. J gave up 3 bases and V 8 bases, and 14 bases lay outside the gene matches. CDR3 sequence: CASLTRTGSVYTGELFF. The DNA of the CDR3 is TGTGCCAGCCTTACCAGGACAGGGTCGGTTTACACCGGGGAGCTGTTTTTT.

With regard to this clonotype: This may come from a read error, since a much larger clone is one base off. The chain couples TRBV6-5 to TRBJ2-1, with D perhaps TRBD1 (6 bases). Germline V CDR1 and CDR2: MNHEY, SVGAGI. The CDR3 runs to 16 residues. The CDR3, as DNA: TGTGCCAGCAGTTACAGGGCGGACAGCCGCTACAATGAGCGGTTCTTC. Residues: CASSYRADSRYNERFF.

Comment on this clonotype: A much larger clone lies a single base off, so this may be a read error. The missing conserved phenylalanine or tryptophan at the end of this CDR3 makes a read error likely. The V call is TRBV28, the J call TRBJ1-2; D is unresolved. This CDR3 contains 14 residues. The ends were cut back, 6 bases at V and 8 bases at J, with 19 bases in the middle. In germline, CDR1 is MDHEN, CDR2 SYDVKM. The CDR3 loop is CASSVNPGVQGYTL. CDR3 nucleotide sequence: TGTGCCAGCAGCGTCAATCCCGGGGTTCAGGGCTACACCCTC.

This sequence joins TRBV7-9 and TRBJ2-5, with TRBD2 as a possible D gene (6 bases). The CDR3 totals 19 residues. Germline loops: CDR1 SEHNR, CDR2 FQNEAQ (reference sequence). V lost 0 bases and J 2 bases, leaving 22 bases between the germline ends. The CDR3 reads CASSLALNKGDGGQETQYF. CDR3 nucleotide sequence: TGTGCCAGCAGCTTAGCGCTAAATAAGGGAGACGGAGGGCAAGAGACCCAGTACTTC. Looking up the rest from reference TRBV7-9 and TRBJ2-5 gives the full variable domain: DTGVSQNPRHKITKRGQNVTFRCDPISEHNRLYWYRQTLGQGPEFLTYFQNEAQLEKSRLLSDRFSAERPKGSFSTLEIQRTEQGDSAMYLCASSLALNKGDGGQETQYFGPGTRLLVL.

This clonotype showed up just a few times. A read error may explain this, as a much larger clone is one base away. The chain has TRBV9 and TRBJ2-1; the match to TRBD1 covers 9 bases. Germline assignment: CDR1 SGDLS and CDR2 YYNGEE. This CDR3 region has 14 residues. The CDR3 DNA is TGTGCCAGTACCCCCGGGACAGGGTACAATGAGCAGTCCTTC. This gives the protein CASTPGTGYNEQSF. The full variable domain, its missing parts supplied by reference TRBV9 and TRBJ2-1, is DSGVTQTPKHLITATGQRVTLRCSPRSGDLSVYWYQQSLDQGLQFLIQYYNGEERAKGNILERFSAQQFPDLHSELNLSSLELGDSALYFCASTPGTGYNEQSFGPGTRLTVL.

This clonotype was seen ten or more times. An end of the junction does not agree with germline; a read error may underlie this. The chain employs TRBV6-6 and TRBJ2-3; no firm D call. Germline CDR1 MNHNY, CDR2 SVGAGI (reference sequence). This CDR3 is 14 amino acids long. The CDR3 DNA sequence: TGTGCCAGCAGTCACTCGGAAGTTTCAGATACGCAGTATTTT. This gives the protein CASSHSEVSDTQYF.

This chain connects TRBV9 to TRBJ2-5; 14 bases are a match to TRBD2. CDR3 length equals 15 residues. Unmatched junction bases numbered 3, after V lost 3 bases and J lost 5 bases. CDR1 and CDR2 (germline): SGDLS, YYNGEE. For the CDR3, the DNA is TGTGCCAGCAGCGCGGGACTAGCGGGAGAGGAGACCCAGTACTTC. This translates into CASSAGLAGEETQYF. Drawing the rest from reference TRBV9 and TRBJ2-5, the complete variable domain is DSGVTQTPKHLITATGQRVTLRCSPRSGDLSVYWYQQSLDQGLQFLIQYYNGEERAKGNILERFSAQQFPDLHSELNLSSLELGDSALYFCASSAGLAGEETQYFGPGTRLLVL.

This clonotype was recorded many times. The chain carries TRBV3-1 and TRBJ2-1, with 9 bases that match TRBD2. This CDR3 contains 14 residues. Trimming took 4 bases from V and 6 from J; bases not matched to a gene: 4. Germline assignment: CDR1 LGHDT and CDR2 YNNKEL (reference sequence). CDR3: CASSPSGKANEQFF. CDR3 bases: TGTGCCAGCAGCCCTAGCGGGAAGGCCAATGAGCAGTTCTTC.

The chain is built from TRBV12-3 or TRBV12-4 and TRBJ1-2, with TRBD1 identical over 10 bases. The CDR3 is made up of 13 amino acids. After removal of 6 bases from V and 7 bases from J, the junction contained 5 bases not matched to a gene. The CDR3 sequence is CASRDRGLSGYTF. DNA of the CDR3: TGTGCCAGCAGAGACAGGGGGCTTAGTGGCTACACCTTC.

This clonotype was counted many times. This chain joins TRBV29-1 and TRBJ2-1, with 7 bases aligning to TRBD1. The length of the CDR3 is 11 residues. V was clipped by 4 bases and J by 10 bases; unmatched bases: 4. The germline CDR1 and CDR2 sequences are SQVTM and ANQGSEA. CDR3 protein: CSVAIQGEQFF. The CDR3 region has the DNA TGCAGCGTTGCTATACAGGGGGAGCAGTTCTTC.

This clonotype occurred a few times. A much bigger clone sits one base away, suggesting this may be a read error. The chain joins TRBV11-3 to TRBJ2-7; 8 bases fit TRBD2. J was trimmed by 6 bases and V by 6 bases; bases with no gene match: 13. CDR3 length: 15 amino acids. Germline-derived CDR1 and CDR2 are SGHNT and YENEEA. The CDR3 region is CASRRREGAPGEQYF. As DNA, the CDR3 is TGTGCCAGCAGGCGACGGGAGGGAGCGCCAGGCGAGCAGTACTTC.

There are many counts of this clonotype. This CDR3 reads CASSQDASARGGGELFF. CDR3 DNA sequence: TGTGCCAGCAGCCAAGATGCGAGTGCAAGGGGAGGCGGGGAGCTGTTTTTT. This chain connects TRBV4-2 to TRBJ2-2, with a weak D call TRBD2 (6 bases). CDR3 length equals 17 residues. V shed 0 bases and J shed 7 bases, with 18 bases lying between them. In germline, CDR1 is LGHNA, CDR2 YNFKEQ.